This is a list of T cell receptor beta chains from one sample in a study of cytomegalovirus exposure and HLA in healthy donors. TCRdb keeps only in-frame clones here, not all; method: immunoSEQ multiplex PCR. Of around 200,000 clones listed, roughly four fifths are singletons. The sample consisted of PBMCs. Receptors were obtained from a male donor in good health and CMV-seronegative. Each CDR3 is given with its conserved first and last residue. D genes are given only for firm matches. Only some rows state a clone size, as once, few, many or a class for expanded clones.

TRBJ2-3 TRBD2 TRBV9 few TGTGCCAGCAGCGTAGACGTCTCGGCTAGCGGGCGCACAGATACGCAGTATTTT CASSVDVSASGRTDTQYF
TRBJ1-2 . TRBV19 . TGTGCCAGTAGTATAGGGGAGGGACGAGACTATGGCTACACCTTC CASSIGEGRDYGYTF
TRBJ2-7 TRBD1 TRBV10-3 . TGTGCCATCAGTGGCTCCACTCAGGGGGCTTCCTACGAGCAGTACTTC CAISGSTQGASYEQYF
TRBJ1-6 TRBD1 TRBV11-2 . TGTGCCAGCAGCTCCAGGGACAGGGGAAACTCCTATAATTCACCCCTCCACTTT CASSSRDRGNSYNSPLHF
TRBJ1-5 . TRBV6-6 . TGTGCCAGCATATATGGCTATGGAGGCAATCAGCCCCAGCATTTT CASIYGYGGNQPQHF
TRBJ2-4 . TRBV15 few TGTGCCACCAGCCCCGCGGGGTTAGCCAAAAACATTCAGTACTTC CATSPAGLAKNIQYF
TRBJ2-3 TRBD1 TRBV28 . TGTGCCAGCAGTGGCGACGGGACAGTTAGCACAGATACGCAGTATTTT CASSGDGTVSTDTQYF
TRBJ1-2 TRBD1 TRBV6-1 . TGTGCCAGCAGTGAAAAACCTCAGGGGGTAAACTATGGCTACACCTTC CASSEKPQGVNYGYTF
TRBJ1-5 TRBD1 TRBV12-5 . TGTGCTAGTGCCTCGGGGACAGGGGAACATAGCAATCAGCCCCAGCATTTT CASASGTGEHSNQPQHF
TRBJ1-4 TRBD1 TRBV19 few TGTGCCAGTAGTCAAGGAGACAGGGGAGTTCATGAAAAACTGTTTTTT CASSQGDRGVHEKLFF
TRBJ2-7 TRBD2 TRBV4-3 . TGCGCCAGCAGCCAATACTTAGCGGGGGACTACGAGCAGTACTTC CASSQYLAGDYEQYF
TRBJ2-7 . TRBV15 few TGTGCCACCAGCAGAGAGCTACCTTACGAGCAGTACTTC CATSRELPYEQYF
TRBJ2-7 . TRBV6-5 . TGTGCCAGCAGTTACTCTCAGAGGGTGTTACCCGAGCAGTACTTC CASSYSQRVLPEQYF
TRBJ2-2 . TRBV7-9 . TGTTCCAGCAGCTTACGAACGCCCCGACAGGCGGACACCGGGGAGCTGTTTTTT CSSSLRTPRQADTGELFF